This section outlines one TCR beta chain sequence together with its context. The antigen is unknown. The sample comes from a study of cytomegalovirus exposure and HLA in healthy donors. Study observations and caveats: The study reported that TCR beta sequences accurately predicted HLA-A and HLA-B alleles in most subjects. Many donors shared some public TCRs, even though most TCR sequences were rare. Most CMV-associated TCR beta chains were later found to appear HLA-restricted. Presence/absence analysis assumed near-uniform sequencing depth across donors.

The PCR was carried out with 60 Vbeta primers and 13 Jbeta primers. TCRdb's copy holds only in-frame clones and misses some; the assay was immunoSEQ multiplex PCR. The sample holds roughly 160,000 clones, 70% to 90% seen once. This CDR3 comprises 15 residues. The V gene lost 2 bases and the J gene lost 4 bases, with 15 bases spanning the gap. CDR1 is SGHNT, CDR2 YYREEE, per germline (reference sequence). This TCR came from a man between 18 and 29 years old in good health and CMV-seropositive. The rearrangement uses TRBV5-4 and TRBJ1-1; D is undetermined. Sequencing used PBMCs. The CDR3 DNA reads TGTGCCAGCAGCTTCGTTATAGGACTGGCCACTGAAGCTTTCTTT. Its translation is CASSFVIGLATEAFF.